This is a list of T cell receptor beta chains from one sample in a study of T cell responses to AZD1222 COVID-19 vaccine. Clones were sequenced by immunoSEQ multiplex PCR, and TCRdb holds only the in-frame ones, with some missing. Of tens of thousands of clones listed, under 90% were seen once; the top ten hold 2% to 3%. This material consisted of peripheral blood, taken on day 0 of AZD1222 vaccination. These receptors came from an adult in good health. CDR3s include the opening cysteine and the closing phenylalanine or tryptophan. D genes are given only for firm matches. Clone size is shown for a subset of rows, as once, few, many or a class of expanded clone.

NA NA TRBJ1-6 TRBV14 TGTGCCAGCAGCCAAGATGTGGGGAGATATAATTCACCCCTCCACTTT CASSQDVGRYNSPLHF
NA NA TRBJ1-1 TRBV7-9 TGTGCCAGCAGCTTAGGAAGTATGAACACTGAAGCTTTCTTT CASSLGSMNTEAFF
NA NA TRBJ1-4 TRBV3-1/TRBV3-2 TGTGCCAGCAGCCAAGATAGGACAGCCCTGGGCGAAAAACTGTTTTTT CASSQDRTALGEKLFF
TRBD2 few TRBJ2-7 TRBV27 TGTGCCAGCAGTTTATCCATAGCGGGAGCCTACGAGCAGTACTTC CASSLSIAGAYEQYF
NA NA TRBJ1-2 TRBV12-5 TGTGCTAGTGGTTTGGTGGGGGGATCTGGCTACACCTTC CASGLVGGSGYTF
NA NA TRBJ2-7 TRBV19 TGTGCCAGTAGTCAAATACCTTCCCTCGGGGTCTACGAGCAGTACTTC CASSQIPSLGVYEQYF
NA NA TRBJ1-2 TRBV6-1 TGTGCCAGCAGTGAAGTTACCGCAAGGGATGGCTACACCTTC CASSEVTARDGYTF
TRBD2 NA TRBJ2-7 TRBV3-1/TRBV3-2 TGTGCCAGCAGCACAACTAGCGGGAGCTACGAGCAGTACTTC CASSTTSGSYEQYF
NA NA TRBJ1-5 TRBV2 TGTGCCAGCGGGGGAGGATCAGGGCCCCAGCATTTT CASGGGSGPQHF
NA NA TRBJ2-3 TRBV7-9 TGTGCCAGCAGCTCCGATCCTTCAGATACGCAGTATTTT CASSSDPSDTQYF
NA NA TRBJ1-5 TRBV30 TGTGCCTGGGAGGGCACAGGGAGGAATCAGCCCCAGCATTTT CAWEGTGRNQPQHF
NA NA TRBJ1-1 TRBV29-1 TGCAGCGTTGTCCATTCCGGGAGCACTGAAGCTTTCTTT CSVVHSGSTEAFF
TRBD1 many TRBJ2-2 TRBV9 TGTGCCAGCAGCCCACCTCCGGGACAGGGGATTTACACCGGGGAGCTGTTTTTT CASSPPPGQGIYTGELFF
NA NA TRBJ1-2 TRBV4-3 TGCGCCAGCAGCCAAGAAAATGCAGCTTCGATCTATGGCTACACCTTC CASSQENAASIYGYTF
TRBD2 NA TRBJ2-3 TRBV15 TGTGCCACCAGCAGGGAGCGGGAGCTCACAGATACGCAGTATTTT CATSRERELTDTQYF
NA few TRBJ2-3 TRBV6-4 TGTGCCAGCAGTGACTCGGCAGGAGGGGCAGATACGCAGTATTTT CASSDSAGGADTQYF
NA NA TRBJ1-5 TRBV9 TGTGCCAGCAGCGCAACAGGGAGCAATCAGCCCCAGCATTTT CASSATGSNQPQHF
NA NA TRBJ2-7 TRBV6-2/TRBV6-3 TGTGCCAGCAGCCATTCGTACTCATCCTACGAGCAGTACTTC CASSHSYSSYEQYF
TRBD1 NA TRBJ2-1 TRBV25-1 TGTGCCAGCAGTGAAATGGGGACAGGGGGTAATGAGCAGTTCTTC CASSEMGTGGNEQFF
NA NA TRBJ1-1 TRBV12-3/TRBV12-4 TGTGCCAGCAGTTTTGCAGGGTTGACTGAAGCTTTCTTT CASSFAGLTEAFF
TRBD1 NA TRBJ1-2 TRBV2 TGTGCCAGCAGTGGAATAACAGGGGGAGGTGGCTACACCTTC CASSGITGGGGYTF
NA NA TRBJ1-1 TRBV3-1/TRBV3-2 TGTGCCAGCAGCCAAGGGGGGGGGAACACTGAAGCTTTCTTT CASSQGGGNTEAFF
NA NA TRBJ2-1 TRBV7-7 TGTGCTAGCAGCTTAGGGGCAGTCTCCTACAATGAGCAGTTCTTC CASSLGAVSYNEQFF
NA NA TRBJ1-1 TRBV12-3/TRBV12-4 TGTGCCAGCAGCCTAATGAACACTGAAGCTTTCTTT CASSLMNTEAFF
TRBD2 NA TRBJ2-7 TRBV6-5 TGTGCCAGCAGTTTGACTAGCGGGAGCGAGCAGTACTTC CASSLTSGSEQYF
NA NA TRBJ1-5 TRBV4-3 TGCGCCAGCAGCCAAGGACGCAATCAGCCCCAGCATTTT CASSQGRNQPQHF
NA NA TRBJ2-1 TRBV5-4 TGTGCCAGCAGCTTGGCCTGGGTAATTGATGAGCAGTTCTTC CASSLAWVIDEQFF
NA NA TRBJ2-7 TRBV5-6 TGTGCCAGCAGCTTGGCCAAGGGGGTTGGGGAGCAGTACTTC CASSLAKGVGEQYF
TRBD1 NA TRBJ1-6 TRBV13 TGTGCCAGCGAGGAGACAGGGGTGTCACCCCTCCACTTT CASEETGVSPLHF
NA NA TRBJ1-4 TRBV15 TGTGCCACCAGCAGATCCAGGGATCCTAATGAAAAACTGTTTTTT CATSRSRDPNEKLFF
TRBD1 NA TRBJ2-2 TRBV10-3 TGTGCCATCAGGGCAGACAGGGGGGACACCGGGGAGCTGTTTTTT CAIRADRGDTGELFF
NA few TRBJ1-2 TRBV6-1 TGTGCCAGCAGTGAAACAGAGAGATATGGCTACACCTTC CASSETERYGYTF
TRBD2 NA TRBJ2-3 TRBV7-2 TGTGCCAGCAGCTTACTAGCGGGGAGGACAGATACGCAGTATTTT CASSLLAGRTDTQYF
NA NA TRBJ2-7 TRBV6-1 TGTGCCAGCAGTTTACAGGGAGGCGTGGGGGAGCAGTACTTC CASSLQGGVGEQYF
NA NA TRBJ1-6 TRBV23-1 TGCGCCAGTTCGAGCTCCTATAATTCACCCCTCCACTTT CASSSSYNSPLHF
NA NA TRBJ1-3 TRBV13 TGTGCCAGCAGCTTAGTTGGGTTCGGCGGATACATAACTGGAAACACCATATATTTT CASSLVGFGGYITGNTIYF
NA NA TRBJ2-3 TRBV6-6 TGTGCCAGCAGTCCGTGGGCAACAGGGTCAGATACGCAGTATTTT CASSPWATGSDTQYF
TRBD2 NA TRBJ2-2 TRBV18 TGTGCCAGCTCACGCGGGGGCACCGGGGAGCTGTTTTTT CASSRGGTGELFF
TRBD1 NA TRBJ2-1 TRBV30 TGTGCCTGGAGTGTGTTTAGGGGACAGGGATTCTATGAGCAGTTCTTC CAWSVFRGQGFYEQFF
NA NA TRBJ2-7 TRBV24-1 TGTGCCACCAGTGAAGGAGGGGACTCCTACGAGCAGTACTTC CATSEGGDSYEQYF